This T cell receptor beta chain was identified during a study of vaccination effects on CD4 cells after COVID-19. ViraFEST used viral peptide pools to expand antigen-specific CD4+ T cells before sequencing. Scientists isolated CD4+ T cells after an approximately 10-day culture period ended. None of these healthy vaccinees had been infected with SARS-CoV-2 before vaccination. Comment on this clone: The antigen is not known.

Assay used: immunoSEQ multiplex PCR; TCRdb lists only in-frame clones, some missing. The sample carries 67,000 or so clones, approximately 72% recorded once. This clonotype originated in a human donor who received a COVID-19 vaccine. The source material was CD4+ T cells from PBMCs cultured with HCoV-OC43 spike peptides, sampled before COVID-19 vaccination. Documented subset: HCoV-OC43 spike overlapping peptide pool stimulation.

The CDR3 spells CASSLQGNTGELFF. CDR3 sequence (DNA): TGTGCCAGCAGCTTACAGGGTAACACCGGGGAGCTGTTTTTT. The chain links TRBV7-2 to TRBJ2-2; TRBD1 is a possible D gene (5 bases). Trimming pared 2 bases from V and 2 bases from J, leaving 6 bases between. Germline loops: CDR1 SGHTA, CDR2 FQGNSA. The CDR3 contains 14 residues. Supplemented by reference TRBV7-2 and TRBJ2-2, the full variable domain reads GAGVSQSPSNKVTEKGKDVELRCDPISGHTALYWYRQSLGQGLEFLIYFQGNSAPDKSGLPSDRFSAERTGGSVSTLTIQRTQQEDSAVYLCASSLQGNTGELFFGEGSRLTVL.